The 20 T cell receptor beta chains below all came from one sample that was sequenced in a study of blood T cell repertoires in COVID-19. Profiled with immunoSEQ multiplex PCR; TCRdb holds only in-frame clones, not every one. The data hold fewer than 120,000 clones, with roughly 87% observed a single time. Source material: peripheral blood. Receptor source: a human donor in a cohort sampled during active COVID-19.

V gene TRBV4-2 combines with J gene TRBJ2-2, with a possible D match to TRBD1 (5 bases). Trimming pared 4 bases from V and 0 bases from J, leaving 18 bases between. The CDR3 spans 18 residues. Germline V gene sequence: CDR1 LGHNA, CDR2 YNFKEQ. CDR3 nucleotides: TGTGCCAGCAGCCCACTAAACCTGGACACTGCGAACACCGGGGAGCTGTTTTTT. As protein: CASSPLNLDTANTGELFF.

This clone came up once. Other DNA sequences in this sample translate to the same CDR3. The chain couples TRBV28 to TRBJ1-5; TRBD1 might be the D (5 bases). Germline values: CDR1 MDHEN, CDR2 SYDVKM. Trimming took 5 bases from V and 7 from J, leaving 9 bases between them. This CDR3 comprises 12 residues. The CDR3 nucleotides read TGTGCCAGCAGTCTCGGGGGACAGCCCCAGCATTTT. This gives the protein CASSLGGQPQHF. Drawing the rest from reference TRBV28 and TRBJ1-5, the complete variable domain is DVKVTQSSRYLVKRTGEKVFLECVQDMDHENMFWYRQDPGLGLRLIYFSYDVKMKEKGDIPEGYSVSREKKERFSLILESASTNQTSMYLCASSLGGQPQHFGDGTRLSIL.

This chain connects TRBV24-1 to TRBJ1-5; 9 bases fit TRBD1. CDR1 and CDR2 from the germline V gene are KGHDR and SFDVKD. Losses at the gene ends were 5 bases for V and 5 bases for J; bases not matched to a gene: 6. The CDR3 is 15 amino acids. In nucleotides, the CDR3 is TGTGCCACCAGTGTGCTGGGACAGGGTCATCAGCCCCAGCATTTT. This gives the protein CATSVLGQGHQPQHF.

V and J are TRBV6-4 and TRBJ2-1; D remains unclear. CDR1 MRHNA and CDR2 SNTAGT come from the germline V gene. This CDR3 spans 13 amino acids. The V end was cut by 3 bases, the J end by 5 bases, with 8 bases between. CDR3 nucleotide sequence: TGTGCCAGCAGTGAGGATAGCAACAATGAGCAGTTCTTC. Protein: CASSEDSNNEQFF.

This chain uses TRBV4-3 with TRBJ2-1; 9 bases line up with TRBD2. CDR1 is LGHNA, CDR2 YSLEER, per germline. The CDR3 runs 16 residues. J lost 9 bases, V lost 1 base, and 10 bases had no gene match. This CDR3 is CASSQGRRGLASEQFF. For the CDR3, the DNA is TGCGCCAGCAGCCAAGGGAGGCGGGGACTAGCAAGTGAGCAGTTCTTC.

V gene TRBV4-1 combines with J gene TRBJ1-4; 7 positions match TRBD1. V dropped 3 bases and J dropped 5; count of bases not matched to a gene: 9. The germline V gene has CDR1 MGHRA and CDR2 YSYEKL. This CDR3 region has 16 residues. The CDR3 DNA is TGCGCCAGCAGCCAGGCCAACAGGGGAAGAAATGAAAAACTGTTTTTT. Translated: CASSQANRGRNEKLFF.

This sequence joins TRBV6-2 or TRBV6-3 and TRBJ2-7; 7 bases agree with TRBD2. The CDR3 consists of 15 residues. With V trimmed by 0 bases and J by 0 bases, 2 bases remained unmatched. Germline CDR1 reads MNHEY; CDR2 reads SVGEGT. The CDR3 is CASSYSSGGSYEQYF. CDR3 nucleotide sequence: TGTGCCAGCAGTTACTCCTCGGGAGGCTCCTACGAGCAGTACTTC.

This chain links TRBV27 with TRBJ1-6; D gene ambiguous. V was clipped by 3 bases and J by 10 bases, with 16 bases between them. This CDR3 is built from 15 residues. Germline lookup yields CDR1 MNHEY and CDR2 SMNVEV (reference sequence). The CDR3 region has the DNA TGTGCCAGCAGTTTTAGCGTGTCAGGTGACTCACCCCTCCACTTT. It is translated as CASSFSVSGDSPLHF.

This sequence joins TRBV29-1 and TRBJ2-3; TRBD1 aligns across 7 bases. This CDR3 contains 15 residues. Germline trimming cut 7 bases from V and 0 bases from J; bases unmatched to any gene: 10. Per the germline V gene, CDR1 is SQVTM and CDR2 is ANQGSEA. The CDR3 DNA reads TGCAGCGCCGGTAAGACAGGGCTGAGCACAGATACGCAGTATTTT. The encoded protein is CSAGKTGLSTDTQYF.

There are a few counts of this clone. J is TRBJ1-3 and V is TRBV6-6; 9 bases match TRBD1. V lost 6 bases and J lost 3; bases outside the gene matches: 3. This CDR3 spans 14 amino acids. The germline V gene encodes CDR1 MNHNY and CDR2 SVGAGI (reference sequence). The CDR3 reads CASSTGGYGNTIYF. CDR3 DNA sequence: TGTGCCAGCAGCACAGGGGGCTATGGAAACACCATATATTTT.

V is TRBV7-9 and J is TRBJ2-5; 14 nucleotides line up with TRBD2. Unmatched junction bases numbered 6, after V lost 4 bases and J lost 2 bases. Germline CDR1 is SEHNR and CDR2 is FQNEAQ (reference sequence). This CDR3 is built from 17 residues. This chain's CDR3 is CASSSSGTSGGQETQYF. The DNA of the CDR3 is TGTGCCAGCAGCTCTTCCGGGACTAGCGGGGGACAAGAGACCCAGTACTTC.

This CDR3 is CASSSGQGLSQPQHF. The CDR3 nucleotides read TGTGCCAGCAGTTCGGGACAGGGTTTGTCTCAGCCCCAGCATTTT. The chain uses TRBV7-9 and TRBJ1-5; 9 bases are a match to TRBD1. This CDR3 comprises 15 residues. V dropped 6 bases and J dropped 6; count of bases not matched to a gene: 9. Germline CDR1 and CDR2: SEHNR and FQNEAQ (reference sequence). Variable domain in full (rest from reference TRBV7-9 and TRBJ1-5): DTGVSQNPRHKITKRGQNVTFRCDPISEHNRLYWYRQTLGQGPEFLTYFQNEAQLEKSRLLSDRFSAERPKGSFSTLEIQRTEQGDSAMYLCASSSGQGLSQPQHFGDGTRLSIL.

The chain links TRBV29-1 to TRBJ1-2, with D perhaps TRBD1 (6 bases). The germline gives CDR1 SQVTM, CDR2 ANQGSEA. The CDR3 spans 14 residues. The V end was cut by 3 bases, the J end by 4 bases, with 15 bases between. CDR3 in DNA: TGCAGCGTTGAGCCGGGCGGGGGGGCCTATGGCTACACCTTC. Translation gives CSVEPGGGAYGYTF.

V is TRBV7-2 and J is TRBJ2-1; D is possibly TRBD2 (5 bases). The germline gives CDR1 SGHTA, CDR2 FQGNSA. V lost 5 bases and J lost 2, with 13 bases in between. The CDR3 covers 15 residues. CDR3 nucleotides: TGTGCCAGCAGCCAGCGCGGAGGTGCCTACAATGAGCAGTTCTTC. Its protein is CASSQRGGAYNEQFF.

The chain employs TRBV10-3 and TRBJ2-5, with 7 bases fitting TRBD2. The CDR3 contains 17 residues. CDR1 ENHRY and CDR2 SYGVKD come from the germline V gene. J lost 0 bases, V lost 8 bases, and 15 bases had no gene match. In nucleotides, the CDR3 is TGTGCCATCGGTCGAGTGGCGGGAGCCCTCTACCAAGAGACCCAGTACTTC. It encodes CAIGRVAGALYQETQYF.

The chain uses TRBV18 and TRBJ1-1, with 8 positions matching TRBD1. Germline trimming cut 2 bases from V and 4 bases from J; bases unmatched to any gene: 9. This CDR3 has 16 amino acids. CDR1 is KGHSH, CDR2 LQKENI, per germline. In DNA, the CDR3 is TGTGCCAGCTCACCAACAGGGGGTAAGCAGAGCACTGAAGCTTTCTTT. Protein sequence: CASSPTGGKQSTEAFF. Combining the CDR3 with reference TRBV18 and TRBJ1-1 gives the whole variable domain NAGVMQNPRHLVRRRGQEARLRCSPMKGHSHVYWYRQLPEEGLKFMVYLQKENIIDESGMPKERFSAEFPKEGPSILRIQQVVRGDSAAYFCASSPTGGKQSTEAFFGQGTRLTVV.

Written as DNA, the CDR3 is TGTGCCAGCAGCTTATCCCAGGGGCGCATGTACGAGCAGTACTTC. Its protein product is CASSLSQGRMYEQYF. The V gene is TRBV11-1, the J gene TRBJ2-7, with a weak D call TRBD1 (6 bases). Trimming removed 2 bases at V and 4 bases at J, with 15 bases between. Germline CDR1 is SGHAT and CDR2 is FQDESV (reference sequence). CDR3 length: 15 residues.

As DNA, the CDR3 is TGCGCCAGCAGCCGGTTACAGGGGGCCGACCTTGTAAATGAGCAGTTCTTC. It specifies CASSRLQGADLVNEQFF. V gene TRBV4-1 combines with J gene TRBJ2-1; 9 positions match TRBD1. V lost 4 bases and J lost 7; bases outside the gene matches: 14. This CDR3 has 17 residues. CDR1 and CDR2 from the germline V gene are MGHRA and YSYEKL.

This chain links TRBV10-2 with TRBJ1-2; 10 nucleotides match TRBD1. CDR3 length: 14 residues. The germline gives CDR1 WSHSY, CDR2 SAAADI. With 7 bases clipped from V and 6 bases from J, the junction kept 8 bases outside the gene matches. The CDR3 nucleotides are TGCGCCAGCACTATGGGACAGGGGATTGATGGCTACACCTTC. This codes for CASTMGQGIDGYTF.

The gene calls are TRBV30 and TRBJ2-2; a weak D match, TRBD1 (5 bases). Per the germline V gene, CDR1 is GTSNPN and CDR2 is SVGIG (reference sequence). V was cut by 7 bases and J by 4 bases, with 19 bases left in between. The CDR3 has 15 residues. CDR3 DNA: TGTGCCTCCTCCTGGACATCTTCGGCCACCGGGGAGCTGTTTTTT. Translated: CASSWTSSATGELFF. The variable domain in full, completed from reference TRBV30 and TRBJ2-2, reads SQTIHQWPATLVQPVGSPLSLECTVEGTSNPNLYWYRQAAGRGLQLLFYSVGIGQISSEVPQNLSASRPQDRQFILSSKKLLLSDSGFYLCASSWTSSATGELFFGEGSRLTVL.